Listed below are T cell receptor beta chains from one sample, sequenced in a study of a mutant IDH1 vaccine in newly diagnosed glioma. Method: immunoSEQ multiplex PCR; TCRdb's copy keeps in-frame clones and lacks some. The sample shows roughly 38,000 clones, about 79% of them seen only once. No cognate antigen is known for these TCRs. The sample here was PBMCs, taken from a glioma patient whose treatment included an IDH1 peptide vaccine. These TCRs come from a woman in her 40s with glioma. Some clones in this sample may be carry-over from other donors' samples. The CDR3 runs from the conserved cysteine through the conserved F or W. Each record gives: CDR3 protein, CDR3 DNA, V gene, D gene, clone size, J gene. D genes are given only for firm matches. Size is stated for part of the rows, as once, few or many counts, or as a class when the clone is expanded.

CDR3: CASSPLGVTEAFF; DNA: TGTGCCAGTAGTCCCCTCGGAGTCACTGAAGCTTTCTTT; V: TRBV19; D: NA; size: NA; J: TRBJ1-1
CDR3: CASSQDRGGNQPQHF; DNA: TGTGCCAGTAGTCAAGACAGGGGGGGGAATCAGCCCCAGCATTTT; V: TRBV19; D: TRBD1; size: NA; J: TRBJ1-5
CDR3: CASSFSSNQPQHF; DNA: TGTGCCAGCAGCTTCAGCAGCAATCAGCCCCAGCATTTT; V: TRBV7-6; D: NA; size: NA; J: TRBJ1-5
CDR3: CASSQGDGYTF; DNA: TGTGCCAGTAGTCAGGGGGACGGCTACACCTTC; V: TRBV19; D: TRBD1; size: few; J: TRBJ1-2
CDR3: CASNPTGGYSGANVLTF; DNA: TGTGCCAGTAATCCCACAGGGGGATACTCTGGGGCCAACGTCCTGACTTTC; V: TRBV19; D: TRBD1; size: NA; J: TRBJ2-6
CDR3: CASEDNYGYTF; DNA: TGTGCCAGTGAGGATAACTATGGCTACACCTTC; V: TRBV19; D: NA; size: NA; J: TRBJ1-2
CDR3: CAWSALWGGSSYEQYF; DNA: TGTGCCTGGAGTGCTCTATGGGGGGGAAGCTCCTACGAGCAGTACTTC; V: TRBV30; D: TRBD2; size: NA; J: TRBJ2-7
CDR3: CASRSSGGAWYNEQFF; DNA: TGTGCCAGTAGGTCTAGCGGGGGTGCGTGGTACAATGAGCAGTTCTTC; V: TRBV19; D: TRBD2; size: NA; J: TRBJ2-1
CDR3: CASSFGTGSYEQYF; DNA: TGCGCCAGCAGCTTTGGGACAGGGTCATACGAGCAGTACTTC; V: TRBV5-1; D: TRBD1; size: NA; J: TRBJ2-7
CDR3: CASRGTGGYGYTF; DNA: TGTGCCAGCAGGGGGACAGGGGGCTATGGCTACACCTTC; V: TRBV9; D: TRBD1; size: NA; J: TRBJ1-2
CDR3: CASSTSGLILSW; DNA: TGTGCCAGTAGTACCTCGGGACTGATTCTCTCCTGG; V: TRBV19; D: NA; size: once; J: TRBJ2-7
CDR3: CASSSPGLGNTEAFF; DNA: TGTGCCAGCAGTTCTCCCGGCCTCGGGAACACTGAAGCTTTCTTT; V: TRBV28; D: NA; size: NA; J: TRBJ1-1
CDR3: CASGKGFGQPQHF; DNA: TGTGCCAGCGGGAAGGGGTTCGGTCAGCCCCAGCATTTT; V: TRBV6-6; D: NA; size: NA; J: TRBJ1-5
CDR3: CASSLEEAGELFF; DNA: TGTGCCAGCAGCTTAGAAGAGGCCGGGGAGCTGTTTTTT; V: TRBV7-2; D: NA; size: NA; J: TRBJ2-2
CDR3: CASSLGSGVRSQHF; DNA: TGTGCCAGCAGTTTGGGGTCAGGGGTCCGGTCCCAGCATTTT; V: TRBV28; D: NA; size: NA; J: TRBJ1-5
CDR3: CASSSMKGTGIEQYF; DNA: TGTGCCAGCAGCTCCATGAAGGGGACAGGGATCGAGCAGTACTTC; V: TRBV7-2; D: TRBD1; size: NA; J: TRBJ2-7
CDR3: CASSLALAGTNEQFF; DNA: TGTGCTAGCAGCTTAGCGCTTGCCGGGACCAATGAGCAGTTCTTC; V: TRBV7-7; D: NA; size: NA; J: TRBJ2-1
CDR3: CSVVKAGYGEQYF; DNA: TGCAGCGTCGTCAAGGCAGGGTACGGCGAGCAGTACTTC; V: TRBV29-1; D: NA; size: NA; J: TRBJ2-7
CDR3: CSEQRDYGYTF; DNA: TGCAGTGAACAGCGAGACTATGGCTACACCTTC; V: TRBV20-1; D: NA; size: NA; J: TRBJ1-2
CDR3: CASSLDVQGGGTEAFF; DNA: TGCGCCAGCAGCTTGGACGTACAGGGCGGCGGCACTGAAGCTTTCTTT; V: TRBV5-1; D: NA; size: NA; J: TRBJ1-1
CDR3: CASSLITGQGLLETQYF; DNA: TGTGCCAGCAGCTTGATTACCGGCCAGGGGCTGTTGGAGACCCAGTACTTC; V: TRBV5-6; D: NA; size: NA; J: TRBJ2-5
CDR3: CSIRVTGGYEQYF; DNA: TGCAGCATCCGCGTGACAGGGGGCTACGAGCAGTACTTC; V: TRBV29-1; D: TRBD1; size: once; J: TRBJ2-7
CDR3: CASSFGEYGYTF; DNA: TGTGCCAGCAGCTTCGGCGAATATGGCTACACCTTC; V: TRBV5-4; D: NA; size: NA; J: TRBJ1-2
CDR3: CASSPSARGGYTF; DNA: TGTGCCAGCAGCCCGAGTGCCAGGGGTGGCTACACCTTC; V: TRBV27; D: NA; size: few; J: TRBJ1-2
CDR3: CASSLGHSEEKLFF; DNA: TGTGCCAGCAGCTTAGGGCACAGCGAGGAAAAACTGTTTTTT; V: TRBV7-2; D: NA; size: once; J: TRBJ1-4
CDR3: CASRVRGYNEQFF; DNA: TGTGCCAGCAGGGTACGGGGTTACAATGAGCAGTTCTTC; V: TRBV27; D: NA; size: NA; J: TRBJ2-1
CDR3: CASRVGAGQPQHF; DNA: TGTGCCAGCAGAGTGGGGGCAGGTCAGCCCCAGCATTTT; V: TRBV27; D: NA; size: NA; J: TRBJ1-5
CDR3: CASSLAQARGNEQYF; DNA: TGTGCCAGCAGCTTGGCTCAGGCCCGGGGGAACGAGCAGTACTTC; V: TRBV7-9; D: NA; size: NA; J: TRBJ2-7
CDR3: CASSQVGIQETQYF; DNA: TGCGCCAGCAGCCAAGTGGGAATACAAGAGACCCAGTACTTC; V: TRBV4-3; D: NA; size: NA; J: TRBJ2-5
CDR3: CASSPRDGVTGEQYF; DNA: TGTGCCAGCAGCCCCCGGGACGGGGTTACGGGCGAGCAGTACTTC; V: TRBV14; D: NA; size: NA; J: TRBJ2-7
CDR3: CASSLGQGETDTQYF; DNA: TGTGCCAGCAGCTTGGGCCAGGGGGAGACAGATACGCAGTATTTT; V: TRBV7-9; D: TRBD1; size: medium-sized; J: TRBJ2-3
CDR3: CASSGTASSYEQYF; DNA: TGTGCCAGCAGTGGGACAGCCAGCTCCTACGAGCAGTACTTC; V: TRBV2; D: NA; size: NA; J: TRBJ2-7
CDR3: CAIRERDRAAFF; DNA: TGTGCCATCAGAGAACGGGACAGGGCCGCTTTCTTT; V: TRBV10-3; D: TRBD1; size: NA; J: TRBJ1-1
CDR3: CATSPGDSVIYGYTF; DNA: TGTGCCACCAGCCCCGGGGACAGTGTAATCTATGGCTACACCTTC; V: TRBV15; D: TRBD1; size: NA; J: TRBJ1-2
CDR3: CASSREVQPQHF; DNA: TGTGCCAGCAGCAGGGAGGTACAGCCCCAGCATTTT; V: TRBV5-6; D: NA; size: few; J: TRBJ1-5
CDR3: CASSLATGSIYGYTF; DNA: TGCGCCAGCAGCTTGGCGACAGGTAGTATCTATGGCTACACCTTC; V: TRBV5-1; D: NA; size: NA; J: TRBJ1-2
CDR3: CASSAARLYEQYF; DNA: TGTGCCAGCAGTGCCGCAAGGCTCTACGAGCAGTACTTC; V: TRBV6-1; D: NA; size: NA; J: TRBJ2-7
CDR3: CASSPRSSRGNYGYTF; DNA: TGTGCCAGCAGCCCAAGGTCCAGCCGGGGAAACTATGGCTACACCTTC; V: TRBV9; D: NA; size: NA; J: TRBJ1-2
CDR3: CATGPAAPNEQFF; DNA: TGTGCCACCGGTCCCGCGGCGCCCAATGAGCAGTTCTTC; V: TRBV6-5; D: NA; size: few; J: TRBJ2-1
CDR3: CASAGTSGGGQETQYF; DNA: TGTGCCAGCGCCGGGACTAGCGGGGGAGGGCAAGAGACCCAGTACTTC; V: TRBV4-2; D: TRBD2; size: NA; J: TRBJ2-5
CDR3: CASSKRQATVYEQYF; DNA: TGTGCCAGCAGCAAAAGACAGGCCACGGTCTACGAGCAGTACTTC; V: TRBV7-9; D: NA; size: NA; J: TRBJ2-7
CDR3: CASSQVGQRRFQYF; DNA: TGCGCCAGCAGCCAAGTTGGACAGAGGAGGTTTCAGTACTTC; V: TRBV4-1; D: NA; size: once; J: TRBJ2-4